A selection of T cell receptor beta chains follows, all from one sample in a study of blood T cell repertoires in COVID-19. This table comes from immunoSEQ multiplex PCR, and its TCRdb copy is limited to in-frame clones, with some not included. This table holds fewer than 85,000 clones, about 92% found once. Input material: peripheral blood. These receptors were collected from a woman in her fifties or sixties in a cohort sampled during active COVID-19. Each CDR3 is given with its conserved first and last residue. D genes are given only for firm matches. Rows may omit the clone size; those that give it use once, few, many or a size class.

cdr3_nt	cdr3_aa	d_call	v_call	j_call	clone_size
TGTGCCAGCAGCGTAGATTTCATCTGGAGTAGCACAGATACGCAGTATTTT	CASSVDFIWSSTDTQYF	-	TRBV9	TRBJ2-3	-
TGTGCCAGCAGTTCATCCCCATCGAGCTCCTATAATTCACCCCTCCACTTT	CASSSSPSSSYNSPLHF	-	TRBV28	TRBJ1-6	-
TGTGCCAGCAACCGGGGGGGAGACACCGGGGAGCTGTTTTTT	CASNRGGDTGELFF	TRBD2	TRBV2	TRBJ2-2	-
TGTGCCAGCTCACCTGTGACAGGGTCGTCCTACGAGCAGTACTTC	CASSPVTGSSYEQYF	TRBD1	TRBV18	TRBJ2-7	-
TGTGCCACCAGCAGAGATCCAGGGGGAAGGGACGAGCAGTACTTC	CATSRDPGGRDEQYF	TRBD1	TRBV15	TRBJ2-7	-
TGCGCCAGCAGATACTCTAGCGGGAGGGGTACCGGGGAGCTGTTTTTT	CASRYSSGRGTGELFF	TRBD2	TRBV5-1	TRBJ2-2	few
TGTGCCAGCAGCGCCCTAGCGGGAGGGCCCTACGAGCAGTACTTC	CASSALAGGPYEQYF	TRBD2	TRBV4-2	TRBJ2-7	-
TGTGCCAGTAGTAGGGGCGGCTACGAGCAGTACTTC	CASSRGGYEQYF	-	TRBV19	TRBJ2-7	-
TGTGCCAGCAGCTCCTCTAGCGGGAGGGCCTACAATGAGCAGTTCTTC	CASSSSSGRAYNEQFF	TRBD2	TRBV7-9	TRBJ2-1	-
TGTGCCAGCAGCTTATCAGCGGGAGGGTACAATGAGCAGTTCTTC	CASSLSAGGYNEQFF	TRBD2	TRBV7-3	TRBJ2-1	-
TGTGCCAGCAGCGTAGGGCTAGCGGCGTCTAATGAGCAGTTCTTC	CASSVGLAASNEQFF	TRBD2	TRBV9	TRBJ2-1	-
TGTGCCAGTAGAGGGACAGGGGGAATGGTATACTTC	CASRGTGGMVYF	TRBD1	TRBV19	TRBJ2-7	-